These 15 T cell receptor beta chains originate from one sample sequenced in a study of graft-versus-host responses after intestinal transplantation. The protocol was immunoSEQ multiplex PCR, while the TCRdb copy is restricted to in-frame clones and leaves out a portion. There are over 70,000 clones in the sample; around 95% occur only once, and 0.53% lies in the top ten. No antigen has been assigned to these receptors. The sample consisted of unstimulated CD8+ T cells sorted from spleen or lymph node cells, taken before intestinal transplant. These receptors originate from a human donor who received an intestinal transplant.

The chain has TRBV7-9 and TRBJ1-4; D gene unclear. Germline CDR1 reads SEHNR; CDR2 reads FQNEAQ (reference sequence). There are 14 residues in the CDR3. Trimming took off 1 base at V and 6 bases at J, with 9 bases between the two ends. The CDR3 loop reads CASSLVMGYEKLFF. Written as DNA, the CDR3 is TGTGCCAGCAGCTTAGTTATGGGTTATGAAAAACTGTTTTTT.

V usage is TRBV10-2 and J usage is TRBJ1-3; 8 bases line up with TRBD1. This CDR3 spans 17 amino acids. Germline values: CDR1 WSHSY, CDR2 SAAADI. V lost 4 bases to trimming and J lost 9 bases; unmatched junction nucleotides: 17. Here the CDR3 reads CASSGEGQERALGTIYF. The CDR3 region has the DNA TGCGCCAGCAGTGGGGAGGGACAGGAACGAGCTCTGGGCACCATATATTTT.

To note about this clone: Other DNA sequences in the sample encode the same CDR3. The gene calls are TRBV27 and TRBJ1-1; the D gene is possibly TRBD1 (5 bases). The CDR3 contains 14 residues. V lost 2 bases, J lost 0 bases, and 7 bases lay in between. Looked up from germline, CDR1 is MNHEY and CDR2 is SMNVEV (reference sequence). The CDR3 here is CASSLRGVNTEAFF. CDR3 DNA sequence: TGTGCCAGCAGTTTAAGGGGCGTGAACACTGAAGCTTTCTTT.

This chain links TRBV5-5 with TRBJ1-5; a possible D gene is TRBD1 (6 bases). The CDR3 consists of 18 residues. Deletions cut 1 base from V and 4 bases from J, with 21 bases between. Germline V gene lookup returns CDR1 SGHKS and CDR2 YYEKEE (reference sequence). This CDR3 reads CASSLFWWNRVGNQPQHF. The CDR3 DNA follows: TGTGCCAGCAGCTTGTTCTGGTGGAACAGGGTCGGGAATCAGCCCCAGCATTTT. The full variable domain, completed using reference TRBV5-5 and TRBJ1-5, is DAGVTQSPTHLIKTRGQQVTLRCSPISGHKSVSWYQQVLGQGPQFIFQYYEKEERGRGNFPDRFSARQFPNYSSELNVNALLLGDSALYLCASSLFWWNRVGNQPQHFGDGTRLSIL.

The chain is built from TRBV6-1 and TRBJ2-1; TRBD2 aligns across 8 bases. This CDR3 region has 14 residues. V gave up 1 base and J gave up 10 bases; unmatched junction bases: 6. Per the germline V gene, CDR1 is MNHNS and CDR2 is SASEGT. As DNA, the CDR3 is TGTGCCAGCAGTGAAGGGACTAGCCTAGGGGAGCAGTTCTTC. Amino acids: CASSEGTSLGEQFF.

There are a few counts of this clone. CDR3 DNA: TGTGCCAGCAGTTTCGACCCGACAGGGACCCGCTACGAGCAGTACTTC. It encodes CASSFDPTGTRYEQYF. The rearrangement joins TRBV27 to TRBJ2-7; 7 nucleotides agree with TRBD1. This CDR3 has 16 residues. V shed 3 bases, J shed 3 bases, and the junction held 11 bases outside the gene matches. Germline V gene sequence: CDR1 MNHEY, CDR2 SMNVEV (reference sequence).

This chain links TRBV25-1 with TRBJ2-7, with unresolved D. This CDR3 spans 11 amino acids. The V end was cut by 6 bases, the J end by 5 bases, with 8 bases between. CDR1 is MGHDK and CDR2 is SYGVNS in the germline V gene. The CDR3 is CASRASNEQYF. The CDR3 region has the DNA TGTGCCAGCAGAGCTTCTAACGAGCAGTACTTC.

The chain recombines TRBV30 with TRBJ2-1, with TRBD1 identical over 7 bases. From germline, CDR1 is GTSNPN and CDR2 SVGIG (reference sequence). The CDR3 has 13 residues. V lost 0 bases, J lost 7 bases, and 3 bases stayed unmatched. This CDR3 reads CAWSVGGGNEQFF. The CDR3 region has the DNA TGTGCCTGGAGTGTAGGGGGCGGGAATGAGCAGTTCTTC.

The CDR3 here is CAPTDREGYEQYF. The CDR3 DNA is TGTGCCCCCACCGACAGGGAGGGATACGAGCAGTACTTC. V gene TRBV19 combines with J gene TRBJ2-7; D may match TRBD1 or TRBD2 (7 bases each). Germline CDR1 is LNHDA and CDR2 is SQIVND (reference sequence). The CDR3 extends over 13 amino acids. V lost 11 bases to trimming and J lost 4 bases, with 18 bases between them.

This clone was detected once. The chain carries TRBV25-1 and TRBJ2-1; perhaps TRBD1 as D (6 bases). The CDR3 sequence is 12 residues long. V dropped 6 bases and J dropped 16 bases, with 19 bases sitting between them. CDR1 is MGHDK and CDR2 is SYGVNS in the germline V gene. The CDR3 bases are TGTGCCAGCAGCCAGGGGTCCCGCCCTGAATTCTTC. This encodes CASSQGSRPEFF.

The chain couples TRBV7-9 to TRBJ2-5, with a tentative D call TRBD2 (5 bases). The CDR3 has 15 amino acids. Germline V gene data show CDR1 as SEHNR and CDR2 as FQNEAQ (reference sequence). V lost 0 bases, J lost 3 bases, and 11 bases lay in between. For the CDR3, the DNA is TGTGCCAGCAGCTTAGCAGGTTCTAGCAAAGAGACCCAGTACTTC. Protein: CASSLAGSSKETQYF.

The genes are TRBV5-1 and TRBJ2-7; the match to TRBD1 covers 8 bases. In germline, CDR1 is SGHRS, CDR2 YFSETQ. CDR3 length: 15 residues. Losses at the gene ends were 4 bases for V and 5 bases for J; bases not matched to a gene: 11. The CDR3 bases are TGCGCCAGCAGCCCCGTCGATCAGGGGGCCGACGAGCAGTACTTC. Translating it yields CASSPVDQGADEQYF.

This clone was found once. An end of the junction does not agree with germline; a read error may underlie this. Within the sample, other DNA sequences also encode this same CDR3. The genes are TRBV5-1 and TRBJ2-3, with a weak D call TRBD1 (5 bases). CDR3 length: 16 amino acids. Germline V gives CDR1 SGHRS, CDR2 YFSETQ. The CDR3, as DNA: TGCGCCAGCAGCTACTCCAGGGTTATTAGCACGGATACGCAGTATTTT. Translated: CASSYSRVISTDTQYF.

This clone was seen more than once but under ten times. The chain combines TRBV19 with TRBJ2-1; D gene uncertain. The CDR3 runs 15 residues. Germline CDR1 LNHDA, CDR2 SQIVND (reference sequence). Trimming stripped 8 bases from V and 0 bases from J, with 14 bases between. CDR3 region: CASRVHLTSYNEQFF. CDR3 bases: TGTGCCAGTCGAGTACACCTGACCTCCTACAATGAGCAGTTCTTC. Looking up the rest from reference TRBV19 and TRBJ2-1 gives the full variable domain: DGGITQSPKYLFRKEGQNVTLSCEQNLNHDAMYWYRQDPGQGLRLIYYSQIVNDFQKGDIAEGYSVSREKKESFPLTVTSAQKNPTAFYLCASRVHLTSYNEQFFGPGTRLTVL.

The V and J genes are TRBV30 and TRBJ2-7; no clear D. Germline lookup yields CDR1 GTSNPN and CDR2 SVGIG (reference sequence). V dropped 4 bases and J dropped 0 bases, with 10 bases sitting between them. The CDR3 sequence is 13 residues long. CDR3 protein: CAWTDQSSYEQYF. As DNA, the CDR3 is TGTGCCTGGACCGACCAGAGCTCCTACGAGCAGTACTTC.